This T cell receptor (beta chain) was sequenced for a study of glioma-infiltrating T cells. The study's findings and limits: Very few CDR3 sequences were shared between tissue and blood. Tissue-blood divergence was below expectation in non-neoplastic patients, above in gliomas.

TCR alpha and beta CDR3 regions were amplified from RNA using iRepertoire nested multiplex PCR. Input was roughly 95-450 ng of tissue mRNA or PBMC total RNA. TCRdb reprocessed the multiplex PCR reads via MiXCR and lists one record per CDR3 protein. The sample contains under 200,000 distinct CDR3 sequences, over 40% of which appear only once. Of note for this clonotype: The antigen is unknown.

The CDR3 consists of 15 residues. Trimming cost V 6 bases and J 7 bases, with 20 bases left between them. The rearrangement uses TRBV12-3 or TRBV12-4 and TRBJ2-3, with D perhaps matching TRBD2 (6 bases). Sample: glioma tissue, nonneoplastic brain tissue, or PBMCs (not recorded which). The source of this sequence is a human donor with low-grade glioma or glioblastoma, undergoing nonglioma brain surgery, or in good health (not recorded which). CDR3 sequence (DNA): TGTGCCAGCAGACCTAGACTAGGGACGGGGTATACGCAGTATTTT. Its protein product is CASRPRLGTGYTQYF.